A selection of T cell receptor beta chains follows, all from one sample in a study of cytomegalovirus exposure and HLA in healthy donors. Using immunoSEQ multiplex PCR, the repertoire was profiled, and TCRdb retains in-frame clones only, with some absent. The table shows some 150,000 clones, with 80% occurring only once. Specimen: PBMCs. These receptors came from a man aged 30-40 years in good health and CMV-seronegative. Each CDR3 is given with its conserved first and last residue. A D gene is named only where the DNA matches it firmly. Size values are once, few and many counts, or a class for expanded clones, and some rows have none.

j_call clone_size v_call d_call cdr3_nt cdr3_aa
TRBJ2-2 - TRBV7-3 TRBD2 TGTGCCAGCAGCCCCCTCGGAGGAGCGGGACTCACCGGGGAGCTGTTTTTT CASSPLGGAGLTGELFF
TRBJ1-1 few TRBV19 - TGTGCCAGTAGTATGGGGGCGGGTACTGAAGCTTTCTTT CASSMGAGTEAFF
TRBJ2-7 - TRBV7-6 - TGTGCCAGCAGCCCCGTCAGGGGGAGGCATTACGAGCAGTACTTC CASSPVRGRHYEQYF
TRBJ1-4 - TRBV6-5 - TGTGCCAGCAGTTACAGGGGAGGTAATGAAAAACTGTTTTTT CASSYRGGNEKLFF
TRBJ2-7 - TRBV29-1 - TGCAGCGTTCAAAGTAGCTACGAGCAGTACTTC CSVQSSYEQYF
TRBJ2-7 - TRBV30 TRBD1 TGTGCCGGACAGGGTTCCTACGAGCAGTACTTC CAGQGSYEQYF
TRBJ1-2 - TRBV7-9 TRBD1 TGTGCCAGCAGCCGTGGACAGGTGGCCTATGGCTACACCTTC CASSRGQVAYGYTF
TRBJ2-2 - TRBV30 TRBD1 TGTGCCTCGAGGGGGCCCCACGGGGAGCTGTTTTTT CASRGPHGELFF
TRBJ2-1 few TRBV30 - TGTGCCTGGAAGCGGGACAGGATCTACAATGAGCAGTTCTTC CAWKRDRIYNEQFF
TRBJ1-2 - TRBV30 - TGTGCCTGGGCTCCGGGACTGCCTTATGGCTACACCTTC CAWAPGLPYGYTF
TRBJ1-1 few TRBV6-1 - TGTGCCAGCAGTGAAGAGGCAGGGGTAACTGAAGCTTTCTTT CASSEEAGVTEAFF
TRBJ2-7 - TRBV27 - TGTGCCAGCAGTTTATTGTCGGCCGACAGGCACTCCTACGAGCAGTACTTC CASSLLSADRHSYEQYF
TRBJ2-7 - TRBV6-5 - TGTGCCAGCAGTAAGACAGGCCGAAGCTCCTACGAGCAGTACTTC CASSKTGRSSYEQYF
TRBJ2-4 - TRBV15 TRBD2 TGTGCCACCAGCAGAGATCAGGGAGGGCGGGCTGGGTACTTC CATSRDQGGRAGYF
TRBJ2-2 - TRBV6-4 - TGTGCCAGCAGTGTAGAGTCATCTAACACCGGGGAGCTGTTTTTT CASSVESSNTGELFF
TRBJ1-1 - TRBV27 - TGTGCCAGCAGTTACTACAGGGAGCACACTGAAGCTTTCTTT CASSYYREHTEAFF
TRBJ1-2 - TRBV29-1 - TGCAGCGTTGCGGGGGGGGACTATGGCTACACCTTC CSVAGGDYGYTF
TRBJ1-4 few TRBV7-2 - TGTGCCAGCAGCCCAGGGGTTCCGGAAAAACTGTTTTTT CASSPGVPEKLFF
TRBJ2-7 once TRBV13 TRBD1 TGTGCCAGCAGCCTGGAGCAGGGGGCAGGCGAGCAGTACTTC CASSLEQGAGEQYF
TRBJ2-7 few TRBV7-9 - TGTTCCAGCAGCTTCGGAGGGTCTAACGAGCAGTACTTC CSSSFGGSNEQYF
TRBJ1-4 - TRBV7-9 TRBD1 TGTTCCAGCAGCGAGACAGGGTCTCGGGAAAAACTGTTTTTT CSSSETGSREKLFF
TRBJ1-5 - TRBV7-6 - TGTGCCAGCAGCTCGCTGGGGGGGGCGGATCAGCCCCAGCATTTT CASSSLGGADQPQHF
TRBJ1-4 - TRBV5-6 TRBD1 TGTGCCAGCAGCCACCGACAGGGGGTGGGTGAAAAACTGTTTTTT CASSHRQGVGEKLFF
TRBJ2-5 - TRBV10-3 - TGTGCCATCAGTGTACAATGGGAGACCCAAGAGACCCAGTACTTC CAISVQWETQETQYF
TRBJ1-1 - TRBV4-2 - TGTGCCAGCAGCCAAGAAACAGGAAACACTGAAGCTTTCTTT CASSQETGNTEAFF
TRBJ2-5 - TRBV6-6 TRBD2 TGTGCCAGCAGTAAGCCGGGGGGACTCAGTGAGACCCAGTACTTC CASSKPGGLSETQYF
TRBJ2-3 - TRBV9 - TGTGCCAGCAGCGAGAGGTTCGCAGATACGCAGTATTTT CASSERFADTQYF
TRBJ2-7 - TRBV7-6 TRBD1 TGTGCCAGCAGCTTTGGGACAGGGCCCTCCTACGAGCAGTACTTC CASSFGTGPSYEQYF
TRBJ2-5 - TRBV7-7 - TGTGCCAGCAGCTTAGGCGGGCCCACTCAAGAGACCCAGTACTTC CASSLGGPTQETQYF
TRBJ2-1 - TRBV9 TRBD2 TGTGCCAGCGGCTTAGGCGGGGGGGCCCATAGGCAGTTCTTC CASGLGGGAHRQFF
TRBJ1-1 - TRBV7-9 - TGTGCCAGCAGCCTACTAGGCCCTGGGGCTGAAGCTTTCTTT CASSLLGPGAEAFF